The 20 T cell receptor beta chains below were found in one sample sequenced in a study of T cells in Graves' hyperthyroidism and ophthalmopathy. RNA transcripts yielded amplified TCR beta CDR3 regions. During a first-round RT-PCR of the TCR CDR3, the HTBI primer set was used. TCRdb reprocessed the multiplex PCR reads via MiXCR and lists one record per CDR3 protein. The table lists 89,000 or so distinct CDR3 sequences, 35% to 50% of them singletons, with 9.5% to 13% in the top ten. The specimen sequenced was peripheral blood or thyroid tissue (not recorded which). The source is a woman under 40 with Graves' hyperthyroidism.

The chain carries TRBV7-2 and TRBJ2-5; TRBD2 aligns across 10 bases. Germline CDR1 reads SGHTA; CDR2 reads FQGNSA. The CDR3 length is 16 residues. V was clipped by 0 bases and J by 5 bases; unmatched bases: 6. In nucleotides, the CDR3 is TGTGCCAGCAGCTTAGCTCAGCGGGAGGGCGGGGAGACCCAGTACTTC. Protein product: CASSLAQREGGETQYF.

The chain couples TRBV10-3 to TRBJ2-5; 11 bases agree with TRBD2. CDR3 length: 16 residues. Germline-derived CDR1 and CDR2 are ENHRY and SYGVKD. Losses at the gene ends were 6 bases for V and 1 base for J; bases not matched to a gene: 7. The CDR3 DNA follows: TGTGCCATCAGCGAATTTGGACTAGCGGGCCAAGAGACCCAGTACTTC. This gives the protein CAISEFGLAGQETQYF.

The table lists this clonotype with a few counts. This chain uses TRBV28 with TRBJ2-7; D possibly corresponds to TRBD2 (5 bases). This CDR3 has 14 amino acids. The V and J ends lost 6 bases and 2 bases respectively, with 14 bases between them. Germline CDR1 MDHEN, CDR2 SYDVKM. CDR3 sequence (DNA): TGTGCCAGCAGGCTTACTAGTATAACCTACGAGCAGTACTTC. Its translation is CASRLTSITYEQYF.

This clonotype appeared many times. The rearrangement uses TRBV15 and TRBJ1-2; weak D call: TRBD1 (5 bases). Trimming stripped 1 base from V and 6 bases from J, with 9 bases between. Looked up from germline, CDR1 is LNHNV and CDR2 is YYDKDF (reference sequence). The CDR3 consists of 13 residues. CDR3 coding DNA: TGTGCCACCAGCAGAGCTGGGGGAGATGGCTACACCTTC. This translates into CATSRAGGDGYTF.

The table lists this clonotype with many counts. The J gene is TRBJ2-5, the V gene TRBV7-2; 7 bases are a match to TRBD2. V gave up 3 bases and J gave up 1 base; unmatched junction bases: 5. Germline V lookup: CDR1 SGHTA, CDR2 FQGNSA. This CDR3 has 15 amino acids. The CDR3 nucleotides are TGTGCCAGCAGCTTGGGGCCTAGCGGCCAAGAGACCCAGTACTTC. Translating gives CASSLGPSGQETQYF.

The CDR3 protein is CASTSAGGFEQYF. In DNA, the CDR3 is TGTGCCAGCACTAGCGCGGGAGGCTTCGAGCAGTACTTC. The chain combines TRBV25-1 with TRBJ2-7; 8 nucleotides align to TRBD2. The ends lost 7 bases at V and 6 bases at J; junction bases unmatched: 8. This CDR3 has 13 residues. Germline V gene data show CDR1 as MGHDK and CDR2 as SYGVNS.

This chain connects TRBV15 to TRBJ2-2, with no clear D. Germline CDR1 reads LNHNV; CDR2 reads YYDKDF (reference sequence). Trimming shortened V by 2 bases and J by 6 bases, and 10 bases separated the two germline ends. CDR3 length: 14 amino acids. CDR3 region: CATSRPEAAGELFF. The CDR3 DNA is TGTGCCACCAGCAGACCCGAGGCGGCCGGGGAGCTGTTTTTT.

Many counts were recorded for this clonotype. V is TRBV28 and J is TRBJ2-7; TRBD2 matches at 11 bases. After removal of 6 bases from V and 2 bases from J, the junction contained 6 bases not matched to a gene. The CDR3 is made up of 15 amino acids. Germline lookup yields CDR1 MDHEN and CDR2 SYDVKM. In DNA form, the CDR3 reads TGTGCCAGCAGGTCTAGCGGGAGGATCGCCTACGAGCAGTACTTC. This translates into CASRSSGRIAYEQYF.

Only a few counts were recorded for this clonotype. V usage is TRBV4-1 and J usage is TRBJ2-7, with 12 bases fitting TRBD2. CDR3 length: 20 residues. Germline CDR1 is MGHRA and CDR2 is YSYEKL. V lost 0 bases to trimming and J lost 3 bases; unmatched junction nucleotides: 15. The CDR3 spells CASSQDRASGRAVSFYEQYF. CDR3 coding DNA: TGCGCCAGCAGCCAAGATAGGGCTAGCGGGAGGGCCGTCTCCTTCTACGAGCAGTACTTC.

This clonotype was seen many times. This chain connects TRBV11-2 to TRBJ1-2; 8 bases line up with TRBD1. The V gene end was trimmed by 5 bases and the J gene end by 7 bases; junction bases not matched to a gene: 0. The germline V gene encodes CDR1 SGHAT and CDR2 FQNNGV. CDR3 length: 11 amino acids. The CDR3 DNA follows: TGTGCCAGCAGCACAGGGGGTGGCTACACCTTC. Protein sequence: CASSTGGGYTF.

This chain links TRBV12-3 or TRBV12-4 with TRBJ1-1; possible D gene TRBD1, 6 bases. CDR3 length: 15 residues. V was shortened by 10 bases and J by 1 base, with 19 bases between the two germline ends. The CDR3 DNA reads as TGTGCCACCACACGTCCAAGACAGGAGAACACTGAAGCTTTCTTT. Translating gives CATTRPRQENTEAFF.

On this clonotype itself: At one of its ends the junction is not consistent with the germline gene, which may arise from a read error. V gene TRBV4-3 combines with J gene TRBJ1-5; no clear D. In germline, CDR1 is LGHNA, CDR2 YSLEER. The CDR3 length is 16 residues. CDR3 DNA: TGCGCCAGCAACCAAGATCGAAACACATACAACCAGCCCCAGCATTTT. Its translation: CASNQDRNTYNQPQHF.

This clonotype appeared many times. The chain is built from TRBV11-2 and TRBJ2-5; D perhaps matches TRBD2 (5 bases). Looked up from germline, CDR1 is SGHAT and CDR2 is FQNNGV. With 2 bases removed from V and 5 bases from J, the gap between germline ends came to 15 bases. This CDR3 has 15 residues. The CDR3 region has the DNA TGTGCCAGCAGCTTATTTGTGGGAGTGAGGGAGACCCAGTACTTC. The encoded protein is CASSLFVGVRETQYF.

This clonotype was observed at least ten times. This sequence joins TRBV7-9 and TRBJ1-5; 8 nucleotides agree with TRBD1. The V gene's germline CDR1 is SEHNR and CDR2 FQNEAQ (reference sequence). The CDR3 is 15 residues long. The V gene end was trimmed by 5 bases and the J gene end by 2 bases; junction bases not matched to a gene: 5. DNA of the CDR3: TGTGCCAGCAGCCAAGGACAGGGCCGCAATCAGCCCCAGCATTTT. As protein: CASSQGQGRNQPQHF.

This clonotype was counted at least ten times. This chain uses TRBV9 with TRBJ2-5; 7 bases match TRBD2. Germline-derived CDR1 and CDR2 are SGDLS and YYNGEE. The CDR3 is 14 amino acids. The junction had 11 bases not matched to a gene; V was cut back by 8 bases and J by 4 bases. The CDR3 bases are TGTGCCAGTGCCGGGAGCGGGATTGGAGAGACCCAGTACTTC. Protein: CASAGSGIGETQYF.

The chain couples TRBV10-3 to TRBJ1-5, with 9 bases identical to TRBD1. Per germline, CDR1 ENHRY and CDR2 SYGVKD. V lost 6 bases and J lost 1; bases outside the gene matches: 4. The CDR3 is made up of 15 amino acids. The CDR3: CAIRSGTGSNQPQHF. The CDR3 DNA follows: TGTGCCATCAGGTCCGGGACAGGGAGCAATCAGCCCCAGCATTTT.

A word on this clonotype: A read error may produce the germline difference seen at one junction end. The rearrangement uses TRBV7-8 and TRBJ2-2; maybe TRBD2 (7 bases). Looked up from germline, CDR1 is SGHVS and CDR2 is FQNEAQ. There are 15 residues in the CDR3. This chain's CDR3 is CANSLGSVNTGGLLF. The DNA for the CDR3 is TGTGCCAACAGCTTAGGGTCAGTTAACACCGGGGGGCTGCTTTTT. Full variable domain (missing parts from reference TRBV7-8 and TRBJ2-2): GAGVSQSPRYKVAKRGQDVALRCDPISGHVSLFWYQQALGQGPEFLTYFQNEAQLDKSGLPSDRFFAERPEGSVSTLKIQRTQQEDSAVYLCANSLGSVNTGGLLFGEGSRLTVL.

The chain recombines TRBV5-1 with TRBJ2-7, with a possible D match to TRBD2 (6 bases). V was shortened by 10 bases and J by 2 bases, with 22 bases between the two germline ends. CDR1 SGHRS and CDR2 YFSETQ come from the germline V gene. The CDR3 is 15 residues long. This CDR3 is CAGRRATETTYEQYF. In nucleotides, the CDR3 is TGCGCCGGTAGGAGGGCTACCGAAACCACCTACGAGCAGTACTTC.

This clonotype was detected ten times or more. The V gene is TRBV5-1, the J gene TRBJ1-2; D gene unclear. V gave up 2 bases and J gave up 0 bases, with 14 bases separating them. Germline V gene data show CDR1 as SGHRS and CDR2 as YFSETQ. This CDR3 is built from 16 residues. CDR3: CASSLDRGLANYGYTF. The CDR3 DNA is TGCGCCAGCAGCTTAGATAGAGGCTTAGCTAACTATGGCTACACCTTC.

In its sample, this clonotype is large. The rearrangement uses TRBV2 and TRBJ1-2; D not certain. Germline CDR1 reads SNHLY; CDR2 reads FYNNEI. This CDR3 is 12 amino acids long. Trimming took off 6 bases at V and 6 bases at J, with 11 bases between the two ends. This CDR3 reads CASSLQGNGYTF. CDR3 nucleotide sequence: TGTGCCAGCAGCCTACAAGGGAATGGCTACACCTTC.